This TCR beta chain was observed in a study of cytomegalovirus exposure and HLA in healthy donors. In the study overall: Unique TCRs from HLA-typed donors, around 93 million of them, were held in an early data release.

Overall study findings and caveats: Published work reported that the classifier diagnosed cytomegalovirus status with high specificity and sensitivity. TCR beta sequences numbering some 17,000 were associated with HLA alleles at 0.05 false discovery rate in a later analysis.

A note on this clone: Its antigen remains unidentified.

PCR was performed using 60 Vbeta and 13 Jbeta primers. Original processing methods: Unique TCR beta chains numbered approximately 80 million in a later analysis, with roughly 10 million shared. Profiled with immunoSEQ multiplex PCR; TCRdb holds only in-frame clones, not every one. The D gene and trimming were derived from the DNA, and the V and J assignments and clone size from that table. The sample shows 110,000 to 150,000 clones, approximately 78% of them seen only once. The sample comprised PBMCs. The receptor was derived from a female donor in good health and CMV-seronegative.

CDR3 residues: CASSFGGAGGPYNEQFF. The CDR3 DNA sequence: TGTGCCAGCAGCTTCGGGGGAGCGGGGGGCCCCTACAATGAGCAGTTCTTC. V and J are TRBV7-2 and TRBJ2-1; 9 nucleotides align to TRBD2. V lost 3 bases and J lost 2; bases outside the gene matches: 8. Germline CDR1 SGHTA, CDR2 FQGNSA. The CDR3 consists of 17 residues.